A single sample is the source of the 23 T cell receptor beta chains below, sequenced in a study of blood T cell repertoires in COVID-19. Assay used: immunoSEQ multiplex PCR; TCRdb lists only in-frame clones, some missing. The table lists approximately 280,000 clones, around 91% of them singletons, with approximately 1.5% in the top ten. The sample taken for sequencing was PBMCs or T cells enriched from blood (not recorded which). All receptors derive from a woman between 18 and 30 years old with acute COVID-19.

This chain joins TRBV6-5 and TRBJ1-2, with TRBD1 as a possible D gene (5 bases). V was pared by 2 bases and J by 5 bases, with 12 bases between. Germline V gene data show CDR1 as MNHEY and CDR2 as SVGAGI. This CDR3 has 14 amino acids. The CDR3 bases are TGTGCCAGCAGTTACAGGCAGGGTGTGTATGGCTACACCTTC. Amino acids: CASSYRQGVYGYTF.

The chain is built from TRBV4-3 and TRBJ2-1; D unresolved. The CDR3 totals 16 residues. Germline V gene sequence: CDR1 LGHNA, CDR2 YSLEER. The V end lost 0 bases, the J end lost 6 bases, and 15 bases lay between the germline ends. CDR3 in amino acids: CASSQDWASFSNEQFF. The DNA for the CDR3 is TGCGCCAGCAGCCAAGATTGGGCTTCGTTTAGCAATGAGCAGTTCTTC.

The chain is built from TRBV5-1 and TRBJ2-7; 7 nucleotides agree with TRBD2. The CDR3 totals 15 residues. V shed 5 bases, J shed 0 bases, and the junction held 8 bases outside the gene matches. CDR1 SGHRS and CDR2 YFSETQ come from the germline V gene. CDR3 loop: CASRRSGVSSYEQYF. Written as DNA, the CDR3 is TGCGCCAGCAGGCGGAGCGGGGTTAGCTCCTACGAGCAGTACTTC.

The chain employs TRBV9 and TRBJ2-7, with 7 positions matching TRBD2. CDR3 length: 15 residues. V was pared by 0 bases and J by 5 bases, with 8 bases of the junction left unmatched. Per the germline V gene, CDR1 is SGDLS and CDR2 is YYNGEE. DNA of the CDR3: TGTGCCAGCAGCGTAGGCCCAGCGGGAAACGACGAGCAGTACTTC. Translation: CASSVGPAGNDEQYF. Combining the CDR3 with reference TRBV9 and TRBJ2-7 gives the whole variable domain DSGVTQTPKHLITATGQRVTLRCSPRSGDLSVYWYQQSLDQGLQFLIQYYNGEERAKGNILERFSAQQFPDLHSELNLSSLELGDSALYFCASSVGPAGNDEQYFGPGTRLTVT.

The chain carries TRBV18 and TRBJ2-3; D unclear. The CDR3 is 15 amino acids. Trimming took 5 bases from V and 0 from J, leaving 12 bases between them. Germline V gene lookup returns CDR1 KGHSH and CDR2 LQKENI. CDR3 loop: CASSESSTSTDTQYF. DNA for the CDR3: TGTGCCAGCTCAGAAAGCTCTACTAGCACAGATACGCAGTATTTT.

The chain carries TRBV19 and TRBJ2-7, with TRBD2 identical over 9 bases. In germline, CDR1 is LNHDA, CDR2 SQIVND (reference sequence). The CDR3 is 17 residues long. The V segment lost 5 bases and the J segment 3 bases; nucleotides outside the gene matches: 14. In DNA, the CDR3 is TGTGCCAGTAGTCCCCCCGGCGGGAGGGCCGGGTTCTACGAGCAGTACTTC. It specifies CASSPPGGRAGFYEQYF.

This chain uses TRBV10-3 with TRBJ2-1; a possible D gene is TRBD1 (6 bases). V was cut by 4 bases and J by 9 bases, with 10 bases left in between. This CDR3 contains 12 residues. CDR1 ENHRY and CDR2 SYGVKD come from the germline V gene. The CDR3 DNA reads as TGTGCCATCAGTGTCACAGGGCTTGAGCAGTTCTTC. Translated, it gives CAISVTGLEQFF.

This rearrangement joins TRBV11-3 to TRBJ1-5; TRBD1 might be the D (6 bases). V lost 6 bases and J 2 bases, leaving 17 bases between the germline ends. Germline V CDR1 and CDR2: SGHNT, YENEEA. The CDR3 has 16 amino acids. The CDR3 protein is CASSFRGGDRNQPQHF. In DNA, the CDR3 is TGTGCCAGCAGTTTTAGGGGGGGGGACCGCAATCAGCCCCAGCATTTT. The variable domain in full, with the rest retrieved from reference TRBV11-3 and TRBJ1-5, is EAGVVQSPRYKIIEKKQPVAFWCNPISGHNTLYWYLQNLGQGPELLIRYENEEAVDDSQLPKDRFSAERLKGVDSTLKIQPAELGDSAVYLCASSFRGGDRNQPQHFGDGTRLSIL.

In regard to this clone: Other nucleotide sequences in the sample specify the same CDR3. The CDR3, as DNA: TGTGCCAGCAGCCTGGCCCTCTACAATGAGCAGTTCTTC. Translating gives CASSLALYNEQFF. The chain couples TRBV7-9 to TRBJ2-1; unclear D gene. With 5 bases removed from V and 3 bases from J, the gap between germline ends came to 8 bases. This CDR3 spans 13 amino acids. Per germline, CDR1 SEHNR and CDR2 FQNEAQ (reference sequence).

The chain combines TRBV9 with TRBJ2-7; 8 bases are a match to TRBD2. Germline V CDR1 and CDR2: SGDLS, YYNGEE. The CDR3 contains 14 residues. The V segment lost 0 bases and the J segment 4 bases; nucleotides outside the gene matches: 3. The CDR3 is CASSVAGGPYEQYF. CDR3 in DNA: TGTGCCAGCAGCGTAGCGGGAGGGCCGTACGAGCAGTACTTC.

The V gene is TRBV6-5, the J gene TRBJ1-5, with 7 bases that match TRBD1. From germline, CDR1 is MNHEY and CDR2 SVGAGI. V trimming: 6 bases; J trimming: 3 bases; junction bases outside the gene matches: 8. CDR3 length: 15 residues. The DNA of the CDR3 is TGTGCCAGCAGCTACCAGACAGGGCTCAATCAGCCCCAGCATTTT. This sequence encodes CASSYQTGLNQPQHF.

This chain uses TRBV11-2 with TRBJ2-5, with D uncertain. The length of the CDR3 is 16 residues. CDR1 is SGHAT and CDR2 is FQNNGV in the germline V gene. The V end lost 1 base, the J end lost 3 bases, and 15 bases lay between the germline ends. CDR3 amino acids: CASSLGQRLTEETQYF. The CDR3 nucleotides are TGTGCCAGCAGCTTAGGTCAGCGCTTAACGGAAGAGACCCAGTACTTC.

The chain has TRBV9 and TRBJ2-2, with 12 positions matching TRBD2. Germline V gives CDR1 SGDLS, CDR2 YYNGEE. The ends lost 3 bases at V and 6 bases at J; junction bases unmatched: 6. The CDR3 is made up of 16 amino acids. The CDR3 nucleotides are TGTGCCAGCAGCGCCGGACTAGCGGGAAATGCCGGGGAGCTGTTTTTT. As protein: CASSAGLAGNAGELFF.

This chain joins TRBV27 and TRBJ2-7; TRBD2 matches 11 bases. The CDR3 has 14 residues. Germline-derived CDR1 and CDR2 are MNHEY and SMNVEV (reference sequence). V was clipped by 5 bases and J by 4 bases; unmatched bases: 4. Written as DNA, the CDR3 is TGTGCCAGCAGTCCGACTAGCGGGACGTACGAGCAGTACTTC. It encodes CASSPTSGTYEQYF.

V gene TRBV7-6 combines with J gene TRBJ2-6, with D possibly being TRBD2 (7 bases). The CDR3 sequence is 16 residues long. Germline CDR1 SGHVS, CDR2 FNYEAQ. With 5 bases removed from V and 2 bases from J, the gap between germline ends came to 13 bases. CDR3 sequence: CASSGGGGPGANVLTF. The CDR3 nucleotides are TGTGCCAGCAGCGGAGGGGGGGGCCCTGGGGCCAACGTCCTGACTTTC. Supplemented by reference TRBV7-6 and TRBJ2-6, the full variable domain reads GAGVSQSPRYKVTKRGQDVALRCDPISGHVSLYWYRQALGQGPEFLTYFNYEAQQDKSGLPNDRFSAERPEGSISTLTIQRTEQRDSAMYRCASSGGGGPGANVLTFGAGSRLTVL.

A single count supports this clone. The CDR3 region is CATSRGTGIEGTEAFF. The CDR3, as DNA: TGTGCCACCAGCAGAGGGACAGGGATAGAGGGCACTGAAGCTTTCTTT. This chain joins TRBV15 and TRBJ1-1; 8 bases line up with TRBD1. Germline V lookup: CDR1 LNHNV, CDR2 YYDKDF (reference sequence). CDR3 length: 16 amino acids. With 1 base clipped from V and 4 bases from J, the junction kept 8 bases outside the gene matches.

The chain has TRBV11-2 and TRBJ2-2; D possibly corresponds to TRBD2 (5 bases). Trimming cost V 7 bases and J 1 base, with 19 bases left between them. Germline V lookup: CDR1 SGHAT, CDR2 FQNNGV. This CDR3 has 17 residues. CDR3 in amino acids: CASTLFLSSRNTGELFF. The CDR3 DNA reads TGTGCCAGCACCCTCTTTCTCTCTAGCAGGAACACCGGGGAGCTGTTTTTT.

The chain couples TRBV28 to TRBJ1-5, with a weak D call TRBD1 (6 bases). Germline assignment: CDR1 MDHEN and CDR2 SYDVKM. There are 16 residues in the CDR3. V shed 5 bases and J shed 0 bases, with 14 bases lying between them. The CDR3 here is CASSPRQDYSNQPQHF. The CDR3 nucleotides read TGTGCCAGCAGTCCCCGACAGGATTATAGCAATCAGCCCCAGCATTTT.

The chain joins TRBV5-1 to TRBJ2-7; 7 bases match TRBD1. Germline-derived CDR1 and CDR2 are SGHRS and YFSETQ. V dropped 5 bases and J dropped 0; count of bases not matched to a gene: 5. This CDR3 has 14 amino acids. The CDR3 here is CASRYRDSSYEQYF. The DNA for the CDR3 is TGCGCCAGCAGATACCGGGACAGCTCCTACGAGCAGTACTTC.

V is TRBV23-1 and J is TRBJ2-7, with a possible D match to TRBD1 (6 bases). TRBV23-1 is labeled an ORF, and its function is uncertain. V was pared by 0 bases and J by 6 bases, with 12 bases between. This CDR3 region has 14 residues. The CDR3 region has the DNA TGCGCCAGCAGTCAATCTCCTTTGGACAGCGAGCAGTACTTC. Translated: CASSQSPLDSEQYF.

J is TRBJ1-1 and V is TRBV7-9, with 7 bases fitting TRBD1. This CDR3 is built from 16 residues. The germline V gene has CDR1 SEHNR and CDR2 FQNEAQ (reference sequence). The V gene end was trimmed by 1 base and the J gene end by 1 base; junction bases not matched to a gene: 6. The CDR3 spells CASSLEGTVKNTEAFF. The DNA of the CDR3 is TGTGCCAGCAGCTTAGAGGGGACAGTTAAGAACACTGAAGCTTTCTTT.

In its sample, this clone was seen a few times. J is TRBJ1-4 and V is TRBV15, with D hard to call. Trimming took off 0 bases at V and 4 bases at J, with 3 bases between the two ends. The length of the CDR3 is 13 residues. CDR1 is LNHNV, CDR2 YYDKDF, per germline (reference sequence). The CDR3 sequence is CATSRDRNEKLFF. CDR3 sequence (DNA): TGTGCCACCAGCAGAGACCGTAATGAAAAACTGTTTTTT.

The chain employs TRBV7-8 and TRBJ2-2, with D unresolved. This CDR3 comprises 11 residues. Trimming stripped 1 base from V and 10 bases from J, with 4 bases between. Germline CDR1 is SGHVS and CDR2 is FQNEAQ. The CDR3 DNA reads as TGTGCCAGCAGCTTAGAGCCGGAGCTGTTTTTT. This sequence encodes CASSLEPELFF.